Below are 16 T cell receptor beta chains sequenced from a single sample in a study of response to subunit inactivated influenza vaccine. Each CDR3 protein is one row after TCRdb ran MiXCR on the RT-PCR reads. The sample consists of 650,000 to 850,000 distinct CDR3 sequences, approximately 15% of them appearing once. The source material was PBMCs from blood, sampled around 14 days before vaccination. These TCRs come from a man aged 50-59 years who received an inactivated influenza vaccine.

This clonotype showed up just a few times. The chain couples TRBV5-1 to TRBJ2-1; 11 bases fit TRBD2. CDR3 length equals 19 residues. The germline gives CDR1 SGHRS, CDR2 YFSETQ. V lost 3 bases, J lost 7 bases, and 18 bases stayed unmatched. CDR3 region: CASSSPGLAEVSRENEQFF. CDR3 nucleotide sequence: TGCGCCAGCAGCTCCCCGGGACTAGCGGAAGTCTCCAGAGAGAATGAGCAGTTCTTC.

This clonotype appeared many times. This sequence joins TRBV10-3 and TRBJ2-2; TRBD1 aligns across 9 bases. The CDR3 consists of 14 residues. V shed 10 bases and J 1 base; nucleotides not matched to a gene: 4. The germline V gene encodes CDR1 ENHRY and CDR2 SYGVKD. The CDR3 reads CATTGQGNTGELFF. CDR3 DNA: TGTGCCACTACGGGACAGGGGAACACCGGGGAGCTGTTTTTT.

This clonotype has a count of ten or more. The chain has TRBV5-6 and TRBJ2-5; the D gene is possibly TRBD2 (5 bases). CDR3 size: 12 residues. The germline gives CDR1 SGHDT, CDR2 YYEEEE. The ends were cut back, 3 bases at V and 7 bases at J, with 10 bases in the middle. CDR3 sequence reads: CASSSSGLTQYF. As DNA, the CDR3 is TGTGCCAGCAGCTCCTCGGGGTTGACCCAGTACTTC.

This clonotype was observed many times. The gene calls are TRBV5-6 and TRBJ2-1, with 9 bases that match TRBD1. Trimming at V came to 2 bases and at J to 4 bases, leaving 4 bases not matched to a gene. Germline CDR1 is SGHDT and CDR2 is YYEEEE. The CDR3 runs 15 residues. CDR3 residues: CASSFGTGIYNEQFF. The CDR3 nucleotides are TGTGCCAGCAGCTTTGGGACAGGGATATACAATGAGCAGTTCTTC.

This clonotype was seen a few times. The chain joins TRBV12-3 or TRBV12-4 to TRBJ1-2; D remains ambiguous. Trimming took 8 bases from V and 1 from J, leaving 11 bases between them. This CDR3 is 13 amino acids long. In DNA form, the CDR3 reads TGTGCCAGCGGGCGAGACCATAACTATGGCTACACCTTC. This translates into CASGRDHNYGYTF.

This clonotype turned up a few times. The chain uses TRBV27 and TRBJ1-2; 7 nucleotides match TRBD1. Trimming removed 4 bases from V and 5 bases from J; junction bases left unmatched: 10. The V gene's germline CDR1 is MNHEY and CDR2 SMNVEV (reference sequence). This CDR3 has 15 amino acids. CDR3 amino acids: CASSSGLQGVYGYTF. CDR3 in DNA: TGTGCCAGCAGTTCCGGTCTTCAGGGGGTTTATGGCTACACCTTC.

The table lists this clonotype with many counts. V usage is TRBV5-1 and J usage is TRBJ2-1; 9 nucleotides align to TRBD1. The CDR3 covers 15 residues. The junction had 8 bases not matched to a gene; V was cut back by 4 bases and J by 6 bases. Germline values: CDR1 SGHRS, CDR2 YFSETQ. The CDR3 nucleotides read TGCGCCAGCAGCCCTTCGGGACAGGGAAGCAATGAGCAGTTCTTC. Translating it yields CASSPSGQGSNEQFF.

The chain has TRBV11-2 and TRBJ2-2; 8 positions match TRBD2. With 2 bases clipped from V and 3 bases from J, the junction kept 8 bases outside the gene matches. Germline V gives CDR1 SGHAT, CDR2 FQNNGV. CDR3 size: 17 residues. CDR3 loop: CASSLHLASGYTGELFF. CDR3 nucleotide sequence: TGTGCCAGCAGCTTACACTTAGCTAGCGGGTACACCGGGGAGCTGTTTTTT.

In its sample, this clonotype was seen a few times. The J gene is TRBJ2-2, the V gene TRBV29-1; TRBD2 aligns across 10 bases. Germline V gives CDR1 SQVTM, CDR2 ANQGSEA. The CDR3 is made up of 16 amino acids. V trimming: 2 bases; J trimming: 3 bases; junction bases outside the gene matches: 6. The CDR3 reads CSVESSGGAYTGELFF. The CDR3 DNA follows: TGCAGCGTTGAATCAAGCGGGGGGGCGTACACCGGGGAGCTGTTTTTT.

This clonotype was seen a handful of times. The CDR3 nucleotides read TGTGCCACCAGTGACAGAGCGGGGGGGCCTTCAGATACGCAGTATTTT. Protein sequence: CATSDRAGGPSDTQYF. The chain joins TRBV24-1 to TRBJ2-3; 10 nucleotides match TRBD2. V lost 4 bases and J lost 4; bases outside the gene matches: 7. The CDR3 covers 16 residues. Germline CDR1 is KGHDR and CDR2 is SFDVKD.

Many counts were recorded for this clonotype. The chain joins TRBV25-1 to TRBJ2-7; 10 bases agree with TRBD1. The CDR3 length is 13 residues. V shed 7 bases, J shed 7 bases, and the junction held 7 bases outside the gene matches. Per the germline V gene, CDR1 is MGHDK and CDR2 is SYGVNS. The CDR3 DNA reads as TGTGCCAGCACACGGGACAGGGGAGGTGAGCAGTACTTC. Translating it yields CASTRDRGGEQYF.

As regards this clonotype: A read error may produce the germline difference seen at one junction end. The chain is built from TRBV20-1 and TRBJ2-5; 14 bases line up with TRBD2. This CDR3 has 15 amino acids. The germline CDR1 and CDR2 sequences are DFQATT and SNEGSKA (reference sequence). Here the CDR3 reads CCARASGLAGATQYF. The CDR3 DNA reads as TGCTGTGCTAGAGCGTCGGGACTAGCGGGAGCCACCCAGTACTTC.

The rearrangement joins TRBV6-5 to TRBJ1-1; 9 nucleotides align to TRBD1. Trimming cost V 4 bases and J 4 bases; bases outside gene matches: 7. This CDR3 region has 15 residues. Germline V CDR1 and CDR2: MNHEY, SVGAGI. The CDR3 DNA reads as TGTGCCAGCAGTTTACGATTGGACAGGGGCACTGAAGCTTTCTTT. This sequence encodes CASSLRLDRGTEAFF.

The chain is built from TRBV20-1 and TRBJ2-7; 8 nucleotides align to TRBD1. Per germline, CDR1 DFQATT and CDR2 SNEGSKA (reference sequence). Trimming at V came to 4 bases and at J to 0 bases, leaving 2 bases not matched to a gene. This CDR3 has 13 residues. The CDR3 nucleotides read TGCAGTGCTAATGACAGGGGCTCCTACGAGCAGTACTTC. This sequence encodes CSANDRGSYEQYF.

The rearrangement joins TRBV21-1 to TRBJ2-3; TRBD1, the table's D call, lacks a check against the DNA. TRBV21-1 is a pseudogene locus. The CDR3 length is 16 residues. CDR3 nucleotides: TGTGCCAGCAGCATGGGGGTGAAGGTCCGCACAGATACGCAGTATTTT. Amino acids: CASSMGVKVRTDTQYF.

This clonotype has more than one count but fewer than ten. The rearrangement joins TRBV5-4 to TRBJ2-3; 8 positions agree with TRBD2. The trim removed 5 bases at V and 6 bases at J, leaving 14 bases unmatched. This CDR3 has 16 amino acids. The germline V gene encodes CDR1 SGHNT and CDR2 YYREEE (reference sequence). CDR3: CASSHSGLVGSDTQYF. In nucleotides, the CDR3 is TGTGCCAGCAGTCACTCGGGACTAGTAGGCTCTGATACGCAGTATTTT.